This TCR beta chain comes out of a study of radiation and T cells in renal cell carcinoma. The CDR3 extends over 19 amino acids. In regard to this clone: Its antigen is still unknown.

The study, taken as a whole, reports: Pretreatment tumor biopsies were lacking, so baseline clonotypes are unknown.

Measured with immunoSEQ multiplex PCR; TCRdb has only the in-frame clones, and not every one. Of over 120,000 clones in the sample, about 88% were seen once. The time point denotes: baseline pretreatment blood. Treatment meaning: 15 Gy SBRT to primary tumor, nephrectomy 4 weeks later. The TCR sequence derives from a woman aged 50 to 65 with renal cell carcinoma. The chain recombines TRBV21-1 with TRBJ2-7; TRBD2, the D gene given by the table, was not confirmed from the DNA. TRBV21-1 is classified as a pseudogene. Here the sequenced sample was blood, taken from a patient whose treatment included radiotherapy and nephrectomy. CDR3 protein: CASTFRARTSGVMSYEQYF. CDR3 sequence (DNA): TGTGCCAGCACCTTCCGGGCTAGGACTAGCGGGGTTATGTCCTACGAGCAGTACTTC.